This T cell receptor (beta chain) was sequenced in a study of CD8+ T cells in alopecia areata. As for the study in general: Treated patients received oral tofacitinib, 5 to 10 mg twice daily.

cDNA prepared by RNA extraction and subsequent reverse transcription served as the template for sequencing. Produced via immunoSEQ multiplex PCR; TCRdb's table is partial and in-frame only. The sample has 130,000 to 150,000 clones; about four fifths are singletons. For this clone: Its antigen is unidentified.

Treatment described: oral pan-JAK inhibitor, 5-10 mg twice daily. Sorting of PBMCs yielded the CD4+ and CD8+ T cells. The J segment lost 2 bases and the V segment lost 7 bases, leaving 7 bases of the junction unmatched. Germline V gene lookup returns CDR1 MNHEY and CDR2 SVGAGI. This CDR3 has 15 amino acids. General observations from the study: Scalp clonality dropped significantly under tofacitinib, as did expanded CD8+ top-100 clones.

Sequencing used CD8+ T cells sorted from blood, obtained at week 4, from a patient treated with tofacitinib. This TCR was sampled from a human donor with alopecia areata. The chain couples TRBV6-5 to TRBJ2-1, with 8 bases matching TRBD2. The CDR3 reads CASTRPGLAYNEQFF. Here the CDR3 DNA reads TGTGCCAGCACTCGGCCGGGACTAGCCTACAATGAGCAGTTCTTC.